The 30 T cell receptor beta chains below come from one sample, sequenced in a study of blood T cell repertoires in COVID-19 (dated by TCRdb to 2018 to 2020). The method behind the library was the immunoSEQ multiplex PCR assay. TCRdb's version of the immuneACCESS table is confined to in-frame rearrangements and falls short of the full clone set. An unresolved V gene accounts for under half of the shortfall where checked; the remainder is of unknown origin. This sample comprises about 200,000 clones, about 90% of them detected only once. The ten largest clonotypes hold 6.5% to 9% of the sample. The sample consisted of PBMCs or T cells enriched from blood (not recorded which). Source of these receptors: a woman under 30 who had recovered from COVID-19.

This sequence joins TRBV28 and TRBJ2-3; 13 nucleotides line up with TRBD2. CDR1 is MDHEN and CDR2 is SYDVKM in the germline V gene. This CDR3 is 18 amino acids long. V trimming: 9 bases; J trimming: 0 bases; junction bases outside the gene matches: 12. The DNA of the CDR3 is TGTGCCAGGACGGTGGGACTAGCGGGGCACATCAGCACAGATACGCAGTATTTT. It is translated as CARTVGLAGHISTDTQYF. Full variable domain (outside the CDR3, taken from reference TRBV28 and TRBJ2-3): DVKVTQSSRYLVKRTGEKVFLECVQDMDHENMFWYRQDPGLGLRLIYFSYDVKMKEKGDIPEGYSVSREKKERFSLILESASTNQTSMYLCARTVGLAGHISTDTQYFGPGTRLTVL.

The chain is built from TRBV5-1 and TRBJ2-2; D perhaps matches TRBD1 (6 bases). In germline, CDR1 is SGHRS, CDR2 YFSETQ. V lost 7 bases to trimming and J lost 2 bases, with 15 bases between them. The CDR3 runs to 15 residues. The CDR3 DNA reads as TGCGCCAGCTTCCGGGACATAGATAACACCGGGGAGCTGTTTTTT. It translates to CASFRDIDNTGELFF.

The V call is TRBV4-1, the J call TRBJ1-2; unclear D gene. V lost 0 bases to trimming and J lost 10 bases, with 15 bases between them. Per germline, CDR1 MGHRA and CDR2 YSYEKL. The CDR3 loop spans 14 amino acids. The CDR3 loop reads CASSQDSLGELYTF. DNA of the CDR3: TGCGCCAGCAGCCAAGATTCACTCGGGGAACTCTACACCTTC.

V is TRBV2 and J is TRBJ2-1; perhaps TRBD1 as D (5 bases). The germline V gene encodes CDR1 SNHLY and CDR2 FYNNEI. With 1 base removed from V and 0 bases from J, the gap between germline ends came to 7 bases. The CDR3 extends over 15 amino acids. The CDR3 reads CASSEGQISYNEQFF. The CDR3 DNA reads TGTGCCAGCAGTGAAGGACAGATCTCCTACAATGAGCAGTTCTTC.

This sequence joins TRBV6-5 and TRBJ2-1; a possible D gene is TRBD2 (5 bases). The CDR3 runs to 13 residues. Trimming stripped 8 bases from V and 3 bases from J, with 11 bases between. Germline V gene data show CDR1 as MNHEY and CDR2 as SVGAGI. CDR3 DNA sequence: TGTGCCAGCCTCCCCGCGGGCTACAATGAGCAGTTCTTC. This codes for CASLPAGYNEQFF.

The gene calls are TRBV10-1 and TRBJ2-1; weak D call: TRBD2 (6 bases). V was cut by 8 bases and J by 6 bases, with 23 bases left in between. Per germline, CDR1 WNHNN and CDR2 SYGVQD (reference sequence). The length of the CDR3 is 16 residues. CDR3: CASPAEGPHRSNEQFF. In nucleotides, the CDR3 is TGCGCCAGCCCCGCGGAGGGGCCCCATAGGAGCAATGAGCAGTTCTTC.

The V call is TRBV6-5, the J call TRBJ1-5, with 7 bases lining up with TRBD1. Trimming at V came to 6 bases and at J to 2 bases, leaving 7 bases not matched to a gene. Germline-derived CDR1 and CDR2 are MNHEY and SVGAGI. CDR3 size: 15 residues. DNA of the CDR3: TGTGCCAGCAGACGGGACAGTACGGGCAATCAGCCCCAGCATTTT. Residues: CASRRDSTGNQPQHF.

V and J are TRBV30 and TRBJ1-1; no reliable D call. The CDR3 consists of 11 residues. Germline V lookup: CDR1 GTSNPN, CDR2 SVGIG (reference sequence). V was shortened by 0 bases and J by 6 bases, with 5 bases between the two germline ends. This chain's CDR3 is CAWSVGPEAFF. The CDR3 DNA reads TGTGCCTGGAGTGTTGGGCCTGAAGCTTTCTTT.

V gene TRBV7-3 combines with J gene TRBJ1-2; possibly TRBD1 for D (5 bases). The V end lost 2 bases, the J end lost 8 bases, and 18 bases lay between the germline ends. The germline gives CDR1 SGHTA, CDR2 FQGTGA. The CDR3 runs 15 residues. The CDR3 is CASSLSLRDPRGYTF. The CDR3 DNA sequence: TGTGCCAGCAGCTTATCTCTGCGGGACCCGCGCGGCTACACCTTC.

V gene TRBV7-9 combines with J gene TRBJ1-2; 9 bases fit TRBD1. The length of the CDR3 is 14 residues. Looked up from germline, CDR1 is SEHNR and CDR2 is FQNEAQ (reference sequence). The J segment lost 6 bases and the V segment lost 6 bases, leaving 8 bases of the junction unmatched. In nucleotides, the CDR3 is TGTGCCAGCAGTAACCGGGACAGGGAGCATGGCTACACCTTC. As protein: CASSNRDREHGYTF.

This CDR3 is CASSVDGGTGVHEAFF. CDR3 nucleotides: TGTGCCAGCAGCGTAGATGGAGGGACAGGGGTACATGAAGCTTTCTTT. The rearrangement uses TRBV9 and TRBJ1-1, with 10 bases identical to TRBD1. The CDR3 spans 16 residues. CDR1 is SGDLS and CDR2 is YYNGEE in the germline V gene. V lost 0 bases, J lost 7 bases, and 9 bases stayed unmatched.

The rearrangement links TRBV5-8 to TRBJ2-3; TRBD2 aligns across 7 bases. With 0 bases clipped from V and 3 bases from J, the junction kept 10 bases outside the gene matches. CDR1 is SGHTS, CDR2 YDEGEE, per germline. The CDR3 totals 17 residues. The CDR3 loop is CASSLGGWRGGTDTQYF. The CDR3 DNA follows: TGTGCCAGCAGCTTGGGCGGTTGGCGGGGAGGGACAGATACGCAGTATTTT.

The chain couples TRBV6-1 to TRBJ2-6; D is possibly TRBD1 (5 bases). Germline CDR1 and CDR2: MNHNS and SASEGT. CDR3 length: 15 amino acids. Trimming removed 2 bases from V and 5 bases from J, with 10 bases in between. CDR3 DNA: TGTGCCAGCAGTGAATTGGGGCTGAGGGCCAACGTCCTGACTTTC. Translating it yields CASSELGLRANVLTF.

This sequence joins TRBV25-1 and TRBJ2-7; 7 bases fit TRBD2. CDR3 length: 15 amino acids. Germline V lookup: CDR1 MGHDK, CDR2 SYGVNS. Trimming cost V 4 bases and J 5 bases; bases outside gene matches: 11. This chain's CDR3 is CASSGKGGPRNEQYF. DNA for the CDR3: TGTGCCAGCAGTGGTAAGGGAGGGCCAAGAAACGAGCAGTACTTC.

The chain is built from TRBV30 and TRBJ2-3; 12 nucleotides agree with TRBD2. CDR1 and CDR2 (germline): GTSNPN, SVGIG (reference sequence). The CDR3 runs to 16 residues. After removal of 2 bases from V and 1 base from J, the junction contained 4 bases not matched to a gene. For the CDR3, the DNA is TGTGCCTGGAGTCATCGGACTAGCGGGGGCACAGATACGCAGTATTTT. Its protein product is CAWSHRTSGGTDTQYF. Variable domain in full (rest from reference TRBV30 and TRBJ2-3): SQTIHQWPATLVQPVGSPLSLECTVEGTSNPNLYWYRQAAGRGLQLLFYSVGIGQISSEVPQNLSASRPQDRQFILSSKKLLLSDSGFYLCAWSHRTSGGTDTQYFGPGTRLTVL.

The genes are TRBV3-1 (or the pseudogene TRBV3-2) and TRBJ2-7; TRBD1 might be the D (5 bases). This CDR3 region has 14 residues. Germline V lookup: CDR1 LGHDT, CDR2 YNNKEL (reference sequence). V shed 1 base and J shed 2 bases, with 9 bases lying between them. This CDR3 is CASSQARVTYEQYF. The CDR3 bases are TGTGCCAGCAGCCAAGCCAGGGTGACCTACGAGCAGTACTTC.

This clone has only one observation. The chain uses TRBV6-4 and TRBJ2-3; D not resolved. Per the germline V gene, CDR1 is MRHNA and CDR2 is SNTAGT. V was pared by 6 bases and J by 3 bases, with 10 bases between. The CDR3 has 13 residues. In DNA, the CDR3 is TGTGCCAGCAGCACGACTGATACAGATACGCAGTATTTT. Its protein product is CASSTTDTDTQYF.

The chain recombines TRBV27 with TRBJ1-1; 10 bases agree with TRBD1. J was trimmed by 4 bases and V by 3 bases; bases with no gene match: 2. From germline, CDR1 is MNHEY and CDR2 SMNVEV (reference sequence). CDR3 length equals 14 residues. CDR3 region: CASSLTGGRTEAFF. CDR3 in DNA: TGTGCCAGCAGTTTGACAGGGGGCCGCACTGAAGCTTTCTTT.

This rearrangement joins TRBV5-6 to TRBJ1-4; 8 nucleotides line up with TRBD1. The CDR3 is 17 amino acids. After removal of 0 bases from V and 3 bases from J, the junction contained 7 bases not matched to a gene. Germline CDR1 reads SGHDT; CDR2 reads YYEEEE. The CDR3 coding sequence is TGTGCCAGCAGCTTGGGGACAGGGACACGGGCTAATGAAAAACTGTTTTTT. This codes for CASSLGTGTRANEKLFF. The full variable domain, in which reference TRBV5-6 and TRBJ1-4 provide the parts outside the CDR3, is DAGVTQSPTHLIKTRGQQVTLRCSPKSGHDTVSWYQQALGQGPQFIFQYYEEEERQRGNFPDRFSGHQFPNYSSELNVNALLLGDSALYLCASSLGTGTRANEKLFFGSGTQLSVL.

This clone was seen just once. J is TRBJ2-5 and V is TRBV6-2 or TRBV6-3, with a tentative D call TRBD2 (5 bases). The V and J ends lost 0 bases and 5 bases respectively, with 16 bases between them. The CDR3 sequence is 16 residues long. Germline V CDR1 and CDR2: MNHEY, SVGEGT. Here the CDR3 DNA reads TGTGCCAGCAGTTACTCTGTCGGGGTCGGTGGGGAGACCCAGTACTTC. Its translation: CASSYSVGVGGETQYF.

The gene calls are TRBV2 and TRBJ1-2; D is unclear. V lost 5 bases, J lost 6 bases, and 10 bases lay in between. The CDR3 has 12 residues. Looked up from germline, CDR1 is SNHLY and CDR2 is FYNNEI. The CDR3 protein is CASSPSLHGYTF. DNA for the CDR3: TGTGCCAGCAGTCCCTCACTTCATGGCTACACCTTC.

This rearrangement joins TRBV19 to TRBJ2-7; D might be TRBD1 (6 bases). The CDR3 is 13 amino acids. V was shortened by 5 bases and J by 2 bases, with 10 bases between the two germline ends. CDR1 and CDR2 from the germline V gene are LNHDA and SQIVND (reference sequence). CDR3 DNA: TGTGCCAGTAGTGTCACAGGGACCTACGAGCAGTACTTC. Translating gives CASSVTGTYEQYF. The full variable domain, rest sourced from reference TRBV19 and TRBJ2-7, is DGGITQSPKYLFRKEGQNVTLSCEQNLNHDAMYWYRQDPGQGLRLIYYSQIVNDFQKGDIAEGYSVSREKKESFPLTVTSAQKNPTAFYLCASSVTGTYEQYFGPGTRLTVT.

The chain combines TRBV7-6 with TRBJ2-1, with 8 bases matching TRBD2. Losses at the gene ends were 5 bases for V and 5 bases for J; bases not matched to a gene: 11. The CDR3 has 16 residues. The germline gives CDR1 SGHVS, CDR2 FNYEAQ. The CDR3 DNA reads TGTGCCAGCAGCCCAGTCAAGCGGGGGACCCACAATGAGCAGTTCTTC. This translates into CASSPVKRGTHNEQFF. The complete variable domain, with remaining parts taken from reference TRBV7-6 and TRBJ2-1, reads GAGVSQSPRYKVTKRGQDVALRCDPISGHVSLYWYRQALGQGPEFLTYFNYEAQQDKSGLPNDRFSAERPEGSISTLTIQRTEQRDSAMYRCASSPVKRGTHNEQFFGPGTRLTVL.

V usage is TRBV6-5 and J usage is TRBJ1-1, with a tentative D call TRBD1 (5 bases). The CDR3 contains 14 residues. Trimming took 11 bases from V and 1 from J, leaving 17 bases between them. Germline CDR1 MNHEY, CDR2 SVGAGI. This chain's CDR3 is CASKGSLANTEAFF. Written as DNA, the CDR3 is TGTGCCTCCAAGGGGTCCCTTGCGAACACTGAAGCTTTCTTT.

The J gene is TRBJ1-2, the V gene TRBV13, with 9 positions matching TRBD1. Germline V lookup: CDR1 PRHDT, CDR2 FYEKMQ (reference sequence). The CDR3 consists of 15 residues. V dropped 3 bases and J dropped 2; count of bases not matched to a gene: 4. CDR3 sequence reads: CASSLGTGHNYGYTF. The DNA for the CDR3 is TGTGCCAGCAGCTTGGGGACAGGGCACAACTATGGCTACACCTTC.

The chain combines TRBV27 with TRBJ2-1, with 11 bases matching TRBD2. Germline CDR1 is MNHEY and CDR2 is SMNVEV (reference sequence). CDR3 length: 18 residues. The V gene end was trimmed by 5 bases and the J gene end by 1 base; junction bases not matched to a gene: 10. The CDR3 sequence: CASSISGTSGPSYNEQFF. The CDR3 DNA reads TGTGCCAGCAGTATCTCCGGGACTAGCGGTCCTTCCTACAATGAGCAGTTCTTC.

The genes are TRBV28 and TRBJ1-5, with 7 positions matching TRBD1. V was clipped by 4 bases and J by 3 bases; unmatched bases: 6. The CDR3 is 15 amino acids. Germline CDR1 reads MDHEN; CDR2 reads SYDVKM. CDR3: CASSSFTGVNQPQHF. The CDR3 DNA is TGTGCCAGCAGTTCGTTTACAGGGGTCAATCAGCCCCAGCATTTT.

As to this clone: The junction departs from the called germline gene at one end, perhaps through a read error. CDR3 bases: TGTGCCAGCAGCGTCGGAGGGGACCCAGCTGTCTTC. Its translation: CASSVGGDPAVF. This chain links TRBV9 with TRBJ1-2; TRBD1 is a possible D gene (5 bases). The V gene's germline CDR1 is SGDLS and CDR2 YYNGEE. This CDR3 is built from 12 residues.

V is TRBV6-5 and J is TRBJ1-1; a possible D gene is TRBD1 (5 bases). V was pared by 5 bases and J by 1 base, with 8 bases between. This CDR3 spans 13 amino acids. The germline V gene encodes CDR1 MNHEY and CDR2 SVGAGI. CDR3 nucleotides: TGTGCCAGCAGTAACGACAGGAACACTGAAGCTTTCTTT. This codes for CASSNDRNTEAFF.

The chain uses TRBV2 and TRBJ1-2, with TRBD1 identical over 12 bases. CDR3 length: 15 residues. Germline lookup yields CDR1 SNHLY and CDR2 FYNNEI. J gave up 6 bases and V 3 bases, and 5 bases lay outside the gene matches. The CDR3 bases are TGTGCCAGCAGTGATGGGACAGGGGGCTATCATGGCTACACCTTC. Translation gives CASSDGTGGYHGYTF.